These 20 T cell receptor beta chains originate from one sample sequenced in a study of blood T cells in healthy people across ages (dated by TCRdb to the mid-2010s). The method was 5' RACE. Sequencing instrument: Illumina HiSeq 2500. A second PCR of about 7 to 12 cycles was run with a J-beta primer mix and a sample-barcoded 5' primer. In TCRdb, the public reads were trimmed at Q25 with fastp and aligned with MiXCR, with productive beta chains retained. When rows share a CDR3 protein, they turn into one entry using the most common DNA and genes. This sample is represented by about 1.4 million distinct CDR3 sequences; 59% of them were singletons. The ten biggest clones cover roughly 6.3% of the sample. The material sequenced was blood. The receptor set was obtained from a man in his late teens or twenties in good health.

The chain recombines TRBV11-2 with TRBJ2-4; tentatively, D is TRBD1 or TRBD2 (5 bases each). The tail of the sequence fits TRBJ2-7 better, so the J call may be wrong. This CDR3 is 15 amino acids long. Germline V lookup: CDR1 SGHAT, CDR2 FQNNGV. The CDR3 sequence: CASSPPGTPFYEQYF. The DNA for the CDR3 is TGTGCCAGCAGCCCCCCGGGGACCCCCTTTTACGAGCAGTACTTC.

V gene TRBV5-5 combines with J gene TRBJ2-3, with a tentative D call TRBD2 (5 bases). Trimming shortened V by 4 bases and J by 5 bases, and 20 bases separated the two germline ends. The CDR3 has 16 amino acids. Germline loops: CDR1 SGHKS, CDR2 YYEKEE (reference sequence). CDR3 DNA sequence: TGTGCCAGCAGCGTACTTCCTCTAGCACCGGGAGATACGCAGTATTTT. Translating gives CASSVLPLAPGDTQYF. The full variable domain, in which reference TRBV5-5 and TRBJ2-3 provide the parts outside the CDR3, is DAGVTQSPTHLIKTRGQQVTLRCSPISGHKSVSWYQQVLGQGPQFIFQYYEKEERGRGNFPDRFSARQFPNYSSELNVNALLLGDSALYLCASSVLPLAPGDTQYFGPGTRLTVL.

CDR3 sequence reads: CASSSDGTDTEAFF. The CDR3, as DNA: TGCGCCAGCAGCTCAGATGGGACAGACACTGAAGCTTTCTTT. The chain combines TRBV5-1 with TRBJ1-1; 7 nucleotides agree with TRBD1. The CDR3 runs 14 residues. The trim removed 3 bases at V and 3 bases at J, leaving 5 bases unmatched. Germline CDR1 and CDR2: SGHRS and YFSETQ.

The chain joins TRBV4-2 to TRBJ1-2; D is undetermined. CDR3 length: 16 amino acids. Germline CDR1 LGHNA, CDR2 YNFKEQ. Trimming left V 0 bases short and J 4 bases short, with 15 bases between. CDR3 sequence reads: CASSQEGQFLAYGYTF. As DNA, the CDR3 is TGTGCCAGCAGCCAAGAAGGTCAGTTCCTCGCCTATGGCTACACCTTC.

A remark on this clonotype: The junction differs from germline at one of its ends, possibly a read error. The CDR3 loop reads CAITRGVGTATQYF. CDR3 sequence (DNA): TGTGCCATCACCAGGGGCGTCGGGACAGCTACGCAGTATTTT. This sequence joins TRBV10-3 and TRBJ2-3, with TRBD1 identical over 7 bases. Germline-derived CDR1 and CDR2 are ENHRY and SYGVKD. This CDR3 is 14 amino acids long.

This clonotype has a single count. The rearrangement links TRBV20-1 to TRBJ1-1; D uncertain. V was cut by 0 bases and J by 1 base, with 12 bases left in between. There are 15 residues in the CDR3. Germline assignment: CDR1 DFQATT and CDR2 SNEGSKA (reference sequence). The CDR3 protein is CSARDPGRTNTEAFF. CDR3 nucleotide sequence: TGCAGTGCTAGAGATCCTGGCAGAACGAACACTGAAGCTTTCTTT.

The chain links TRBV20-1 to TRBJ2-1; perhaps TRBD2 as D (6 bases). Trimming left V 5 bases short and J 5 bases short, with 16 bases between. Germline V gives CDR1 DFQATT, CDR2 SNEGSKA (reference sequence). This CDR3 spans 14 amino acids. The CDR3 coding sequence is TGCAGTGCTTTGGGCGGGGTTTGGAACAATGAGCAGTTCTTC. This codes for CSALGGVWNNEQFF.

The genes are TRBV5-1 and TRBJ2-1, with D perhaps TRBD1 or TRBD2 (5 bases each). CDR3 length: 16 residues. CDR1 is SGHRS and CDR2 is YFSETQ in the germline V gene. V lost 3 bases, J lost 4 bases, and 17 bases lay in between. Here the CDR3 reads CASSSSRDRLYNEQFF. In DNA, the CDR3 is TGCGCCAGCAGCTCGTCCAGGGACCGGCTTTACAATGAGCAGTTCTTC.

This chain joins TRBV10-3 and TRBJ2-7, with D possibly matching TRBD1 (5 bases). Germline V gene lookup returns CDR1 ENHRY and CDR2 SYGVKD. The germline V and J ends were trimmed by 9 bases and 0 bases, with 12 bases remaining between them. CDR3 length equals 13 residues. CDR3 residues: CAIRQHTSYEQYF. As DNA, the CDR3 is TGTGCCATAAGACAGCACACCTCCTACGAGCAGTACTTC.

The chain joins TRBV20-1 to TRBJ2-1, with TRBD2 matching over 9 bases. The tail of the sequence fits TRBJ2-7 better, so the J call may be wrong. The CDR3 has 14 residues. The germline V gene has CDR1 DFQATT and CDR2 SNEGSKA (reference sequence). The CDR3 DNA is TGCAGTGCTAGTCTAGCGGGAACCTACAATGAGCAGTACTTC. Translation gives CSASLAGTYNEQYF.

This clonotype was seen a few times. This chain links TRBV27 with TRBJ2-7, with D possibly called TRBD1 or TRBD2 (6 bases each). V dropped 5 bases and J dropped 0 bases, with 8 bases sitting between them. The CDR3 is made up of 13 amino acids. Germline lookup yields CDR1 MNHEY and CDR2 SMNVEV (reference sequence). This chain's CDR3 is CASSAGHSYEQYF. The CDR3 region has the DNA TGTGCCAGCAGTGCGGGACACTCCTACGAGCAGTACTTC.

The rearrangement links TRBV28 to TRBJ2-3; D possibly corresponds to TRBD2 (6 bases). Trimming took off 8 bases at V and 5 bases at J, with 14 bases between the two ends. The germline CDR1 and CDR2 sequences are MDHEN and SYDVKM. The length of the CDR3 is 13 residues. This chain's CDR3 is CASGGDGRDTQYF. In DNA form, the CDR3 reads TGTGCCAGCGGAGGGGATGGGAGAGATACGCAGTATTTT.

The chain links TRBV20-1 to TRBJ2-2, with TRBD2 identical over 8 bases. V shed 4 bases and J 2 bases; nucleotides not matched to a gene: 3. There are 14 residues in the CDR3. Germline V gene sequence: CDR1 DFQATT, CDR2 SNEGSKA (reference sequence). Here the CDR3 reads CSATSGLNTGELFF. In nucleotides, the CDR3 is TGCAGTGCTACTAGCGGGCTAAACACCGGGGAGCTGTTTTTT.

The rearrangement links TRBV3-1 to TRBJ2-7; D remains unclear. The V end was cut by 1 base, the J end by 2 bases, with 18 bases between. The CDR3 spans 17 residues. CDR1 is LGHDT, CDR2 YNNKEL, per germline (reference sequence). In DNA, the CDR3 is TGTGCCAGCAGCCAAGCTTCTTCGCGGAGTAGGCCCTACGAGCAGTACTTC. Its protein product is CASSQASSRSRPYEQYF.

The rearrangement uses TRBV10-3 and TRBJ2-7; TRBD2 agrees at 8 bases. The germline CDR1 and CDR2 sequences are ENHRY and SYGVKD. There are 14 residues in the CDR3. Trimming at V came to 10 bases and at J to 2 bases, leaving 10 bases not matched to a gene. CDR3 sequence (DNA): TGTGCCACCTTAGCGGGGACTAGAACCTACGAGCAGTACTTC. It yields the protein CATLAGTRTYEQYF.

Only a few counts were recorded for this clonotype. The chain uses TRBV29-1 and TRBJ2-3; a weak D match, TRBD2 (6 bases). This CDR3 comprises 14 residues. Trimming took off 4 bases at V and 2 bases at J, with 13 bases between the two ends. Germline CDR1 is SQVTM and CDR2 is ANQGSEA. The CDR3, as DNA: TGCAGCGTTGTAAAGGACTACCCCACAGATACGCAGTATTTT. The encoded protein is CSVVKDYPTDTQYF.

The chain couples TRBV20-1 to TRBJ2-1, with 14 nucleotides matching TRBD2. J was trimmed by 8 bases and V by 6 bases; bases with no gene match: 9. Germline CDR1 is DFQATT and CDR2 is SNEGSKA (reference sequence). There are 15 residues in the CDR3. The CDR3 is CSAATSGRVGHEQFF. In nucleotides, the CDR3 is TGCAGTGCCGCGACTAGCGGGAGGGTTGGGCATGAGCAGTTCTTC.

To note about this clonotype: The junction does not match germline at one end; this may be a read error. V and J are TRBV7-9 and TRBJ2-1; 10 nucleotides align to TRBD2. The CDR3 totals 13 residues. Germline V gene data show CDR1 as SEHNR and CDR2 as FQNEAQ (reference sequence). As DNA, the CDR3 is TGTGCCGGCAGCTTAGGACTAGCGGAGGGGGAGTTCTTC. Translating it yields CAGSLGLAEGEFF.

CDR3 coding DNA: TGTGCCAGTAGTATTCGGGCAAACACCGGGGAGCTGTTTTTT. As protein: CASSIRANTGELFF. The chain combines TRBV19 with TRBJ2-2; D ambiguous. The V end lost 3 bases, the J end lost 2 bases, and 7 bases lay between the germline ends. This CDR3 is 14 amino acids long. The germline gives CDR1 LNHDA, CDR2 SQIVND (reference sequence).

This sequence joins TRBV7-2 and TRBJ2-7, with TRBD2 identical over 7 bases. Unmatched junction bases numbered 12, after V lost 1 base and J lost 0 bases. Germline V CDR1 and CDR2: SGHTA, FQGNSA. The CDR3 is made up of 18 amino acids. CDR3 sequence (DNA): TGTGCCAGCAGCTTAGGACCCCCCGGGACTACCAGCTCCTACGAGCAGTACTTC. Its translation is CASSLGPPGTTSSYEQYF.